This TCR beta chain appears in the sequencing data of a study of T cell responses to AZD1222 COVID-19 vaccine. Notes on the study in general: Spike-wide vaccine-associated CD4 TCRs dominated at 160-218 and 743-854. Among AZD1222 vaccinees, only 5 to 7 were seropositive at baseline. Regions left unmutated in variants are reportedly the target of nearly half of spike-specific TCRs. Clonal diversity was possibly underestimated, and white British individuals and females predominated among donors.

TCRdb keeps only in-frame clones here, not all; method: immunoSEQ multiplex PCR. This table has some 150,000 clones, 89% appearing once. CDR1 and CDR2 from the germline V gene are SGHTA and FQGTGA. The CDR3 consists of 13 residues. V was shortened by 5 bases and J by 2 bases, with 9 bases between the two germline ends. Comments on this clone: The antigen is undetermined. Other DNA sequences in this sample translate to the same CDR3.

The chain employs TRBV7-3 and TRBJ1-1, with D tentatively TRBD1 (6 bases). Sequenced material: peripheral blood, taken 28 days after the second AZD1222 dose. The origin of this receptor is an adult who received the AZD1222 COVID-19 vaccine. CDR3 DNA sequence: TGTGCCAGCAGCACACAGGGAAACACTGAAGCTTTCTTT. It encodes CASSTQGNTEAFF.